One T cell receptor beta chain is described in this entry. No antigen is known for it. The entry originates in a study of cytomegalovirus exposure and HLA in healthy donors. Study conclusions and caveats: Diagnosis of cytomegalovirus status made by the classifier reportedly showed high specificity and sensitivity.

The primer mix had 60 Vbeta and 13 Jbeta primers. Assay: immunoSEQ multiplex PCR; the TCRdb copy retains only in-frame clones and omits some. This repertoire includes tens of thousands of clones. The CDR3 is 15 amino acids. The V gene's germline CDR1 is SGHVS and CDR2 FQNEAQ. Trimming took off 3 bases at V and 5 bases at J, with 16 bases between the two ends. This chain connects TRBV7-8 to TRBJ1-1; no definite D call. Sequences were obtained from PBMCs. The TCR comes from a woman between 25 and 40 years old in good health and CMV-seropositive. CDR3 nucleotide sequence: TGTGCCAGCAGCTTGGACGGACTCGGGCGAACTGAAGCTTTCTTT. Translated: CASSLDGLGRTEAFF. The entire variable domain, with the rest obtained from reference TRBV7-8 and TRBJ1-1, is as follows: GAGVSQSPRYKVAKRGQDVALRCDPISGHVSLFWYQQALGQGPEFLTYFQNEAQLDKSGLPSDRFFAERPEGSVSTLKIQRTQQEDSAVYLCASSLDGLGRTEAFFGQGTRLTVV.